This T cell receptor (beta chain) came from a study of T cell responses to AZD1222 COVID-19 vaccine. The study's findings and limits: Most donors were white British, females outnumbered males, and clonal diversity was possibly underestimated. The study reported that nearly half of spike-specific TCRs target unmutated variant regions. At baseline, just a handful of AZD1222 recipients tested seropositive. Dominant CD4 TCR responses targeted spike regions 160-218 and 743-854.

Clones were sequenced by immunoSEQ multiplex PCR, and TCRdb holds only the in-frame ones, with some missing. The sample has about 130,000 clones, 88% seen once. A note on this clone: Its antigen is not identified.

V gave up 6 bases and J gave up 6 bases; unmatched junction bases: 8. There are 13 residues in the CDR3. The TCR comes from an adult in good health. This chain links TRBV12-3 or TRBV12-4 with TRBJ2-7, with 7 bases matching TRBD2. The sample here was peripheral blood, taken on day 0 of AZD1222 vaccination. DNA of the CDR3: TGTGCCAGCAGCTTCGGGACTAAGACCGAGCAGTACTTC. Translating it yields CASSFGTKTEQYF.